This T cell receptor (beta chain) comes out of a study of CXCR3-negative and CXCR3-positive naive CD8 T cells. Study at large: For each library, about 1.5 +/- 0.3 million TRB reads were obtained, some 130 million in total. Overall study findings and caveats: CXCR3 expression partially decreased after cryopreservation; most assays used fresh PBMCs. CXCR3-expressing naive cells carried TRB CDR3s more hydrophobic than those of CXCR3-negative naive cells.

As for this clonotype: Antigen unknown.

In preparing the TRB cDNA libraries, 5' RACE with UMI labels was used. With the 5' RACE reads reprocessed, TCRdb shows one record per CDR3 protein and no DNA. This sample's table reports under 75,000 distinct CDR3 sequences. The study sorted every CD8+ T cell subset in triplicate at about 270,000 cells each. The authors gated naive CD8+ T cells as CD45RO-CCR7+CD27+CD95-. Germline CDR1 and CDR2: MDHEN and SYDVKM. The CDR3 is made up of 20 amino acids. Sequencing used naive CXCR3+ CD8+ T cells from blood. Subset here: CD45RO-CCR7+CD27+CD95- naive CD8+ T cells expressing CXCR3 (TNR3+). This clonotype originated in a human donor in good health. Some clones in this sample may be carry-over from other donors' samples. The genes are TRBV28 and TRBJ2-5; TCRdb calls TRBD1, which cannot be checked without DNA. The chain's CDR3 is CASSTALIDRGAVSVETQYF.